Below are 16 T cell receptor beta chains sequenced from a single sample in a study of T cell changes during pregnancy in multiple sclerosis. This table comes from immunoSEQ multiplex PCR, and its TCRdb copy is limited to in-frame clones, with some not included. Among tens of thousands of clones listed, roughly 90% were seen once. This material consisted of CD8+ T cells from peripheral blood mononuclear cells, taken before pregnancy. All receptors derive from a female donor with multiple sclerosis, enrolled in a pregnancy study.

This rearrangement joins TRBV19 to TRBJ1-5; TRBD1 matches at 8 bases. Per the germline V gene, CDR1 is LNHDA and CDR2 is SQIVND (reference sequence). This CDR3 comprises 15 residues. Trimming removed 5 bases from V and 7 bases from J; junction bases left unmatched: 10. The chain's CDR3 is CASSPRDRGHQPQHF. The CDR3 bases are TGTGCCAGTAGTCCACGCGACAGGGGTCACCAGCCCCAGCATTTT.

The chain is built from TRBV4-1 and TRBJ1-1; 7 nucleotides match TRBD1. The CDR3 runs 13 residues. The V and J ends lost 3 bases and 5 bases, in that order; junction bases with no gene match: 3. Germline-derived CDR1 and CDR2 are MGHRA and YSYEKL. Here the CDR3 reads CASSQPRGTEAFF. DNA for the CDR3: TGCGCCAGCAGCCAGCCCAGGGGGACTGAAGCTTTCTTT.

J is TRBJ2-3 and V is TRBV7-9; TRBD2 matches 9 bases. V dropped 1 base and J dropped 3; count of bases not matched to a gene: 2. This CDR3 region has 15 residues. CDR1 and CDR2 (germline): SEHNR, FQNEAQ (reference sequence). CDR3 sequence: CASSLETSGTDTQYF. CDR3 coding DNA: TGTGCCAGCAGCTTAGAGACTAGCGGTACAGATACGCAGTATTTT.

This clone has just one count. This chain uses TRBV5-5 with TRBJ1-4; D gene uncertain. Germline values: CDR1 SGHKS, CDR2 YYEKEE (reference sequence). V lost 3 bases, J lost 7 bases, and 4 bases lay in between. The CDR3 totals 11 residues. The CDR3 here is CASSSVEKLFF. The CDR3 region has the DNA TGTGCCAGCAGCTCGGTTGAAAAACTGTTTTTT.

The chain is built from TRBV10-3 and TRBJ2-7; 8 nucleotides agree with TRBD2. The V gene's germline CDR1 is ENHRY and CDR2 SYGVKD. With 10 bases clipped from V and 6 bases from J, the junction kept 14 bases outside the gene matches. The CDR3 is 14 amino acids. CDR3 residues: CATSPGLGSVEQYF. CDR3 in DNA: TGTGCCACTTCTCCGGGACTAGGGTCGGTCGAGCAGTACTTC.

The CDR3 DNA reads as TGTGCCAGCAGCTTGGGCGGGATATTCAACGAGCAGTACTTC. This translates into CASSLGGIFNEQYF. V is TRBV7-9 and J is TRBJ2-7; the D gene is possibly TRBD2 (6 bases). The CDR3 loop spans 14 amino acids. V was cut by 3 bases and J by 5 bases, with 14 bases left in between. CDR1 SEHNR and CDR2 FQNEAQ come from the germline V gene (reference sequence).

The CDR3 coding sequence is TGTGCCAGCAGCGTAGGCGGGGAAGGCTACAATGAGCAGTTCTTC. Protein: CASSVGGEGYNEQFF. The J gene is TRBJ2-1, the V gene TRBV9, with a weak D call TRBD2 (6 bases). V lost 0 bases, J lost 3 bases, and 10 bases lay in between. The CDR3 extends over 15 amino acids. Looked up from germline, CDR1 is SGDLS and CDR2 is YYNGEE.

V is TRBV9 and J is TRBJ1-3; no clear D. CDR3 length: 17 amino acids. The germline V gene encodes CDR1 SGDLS and CDR2 YYNGEE. V was trimmed by 4 bases and J by 4 bases, leaving 21 bases between them. The CDR3 here is CASSPSGDPSRGNTIYF. For the CDR3, the DNA is TGTGCCAGCAGCCCCTCGGGTGACCCCAGCCGGGGAAACACCATATATTTT.

The rearrangement joins TRBV21-1 to TRBJ1-3. TRBV21-1 is termed a pseudogene. The CDR3 length is 14 residues. CDR3: CASSKGSLRDTIYF. The CDR3, as DNA: TGTGCCAGCAGCAAAGGGAGCTTACGGGACACCATATATTTT.

The J gene is TRBJ2-7, the V gene TRBV19, with 9 nucleotides matching TRBD1. Germline V gene lookup returns CDR1 LNHDA and CDR2 SQIVND (reference sequence). The V gene end was trimmed by 3 bases and the J gene end by 3 bases; junction bases not matched to a gene: 0. CDR3 size: 13 residues. The CDR3 nucleotides read TGTGCCAGTAGTATGGGACAGGGCTACGAGCAGTACTTC. Its translation: CASSMGQGYEQYF.

V gene TRBV10-1 combines with J gene TRBJ2-7; D not certain. This CDR3 is built from 17 residues. V was shortened by 0 bases and J by 0 bases, with 15 bases between the two germline ends. The germline V gene encodes CDR1 WNHNN and CDR2 SYGVQD (reference sequence). CDR3 protein: CASSESRSIPSSYEQYF. The CDR3 bases are TGCGCCAGCAGTGAGTCAAGGAGTATTCCGAGCTCCTACGAGCAGTACTTC.

The table lists this clone with a few counts. The chain uses TRBV20-1 and TRBJ1-1; D remains ambiguous. V was trimmed by 2 bases and J by 7 bases, leaving 8 bases between them. Germline-derived CDR1 and CDR2 are DFQATT and SNEGSKA (reference sequence). This CDR3 spans 11 amino acids. As DNA, the CDR3 is TGCAGTGCTAGACCCGGGGATGAAGCTTTCTTT. Translating gives CSARPGDEAFF.

This chain links TRBV7-2 with TRBJ1-3; a weak D match, TRBD1 (5 bases). This CDR3 has 18 residues. Trimming left V 2 bases short and J 0 bases short, with 17 bases between. The germline gives CDR1 SGHTA, CDR2 FQGNSA. DNA of the CDR3: TGTGCCAGCAGCTTATTTTACGGGGGGGAAGGCTCTGGAAACACCATATATTTT. Translating gives CASSLFYGGEGSGNTIYF. The whole variable domain, filled in from reference TRBV7-2 and TRBJ1-3, reads GAGVSQSPSNKVTEKGKDVELRCDPISGHTALYWYRQSLGQGLEFLIYFQGNSAPDKSGLPSDRFSAERTGGSVSTLTIQRTQQEDSAVYLCASSLFYGGEGSGNTIYFGEGSWLTVV.

The genes are TRBV7-9 and TRBJ2-5, with TRBD2 matching over 7 bases. The CDR3 runs 13 residues. The J segment lost 4 bases and the V segment lost 8 bases, leaving 7 bases of the junction unmatched. Germline loops: CDR1 SEHNR, CDR2 FQNEAQ (reference sequence). The CDR3 loop reads CASGGDSGETQYF. The CDR3 DNA sequence: TGTGCCAGCGGGGGGGATAGTGGAGAGACCCAGTACTTC.

The chain employs TRBV27 and TRBJ2-7; a weak D match, TRBD2 (6 bases). This CDR3 spans 14 amino acids. The germline gives CDR1 MNHEY, CDR2 SMNVEV (reference sequence). Trimming shortened V by 3 bases and J by 6 bases, and 15 bases separated the two germline ends. CDR3 region: CASSLAPGGSEQYF. CDR3 DNA sequence: TGTGCCAGCAGTTTGGCCCCCGGGGGTAGCGAGCAGTACTTC.

V usage is TRBV27 and J usage is TRBJ2-2; 12 bases fit TRBD2. Germline trimming cut 5 bases from V and 5 bases from J; bases unmatched to any gene: 9. CDR3 length equals 17 residues. Germline V CDR1 and CDR2: MNHEY, SMNVEV (reference sequence). CDR3 nucleotide sequence: TGTGCCAGCAGTGTCCTAGGACTAGCGGGGTTAACCGGGGAGCTGTTTTTT. Translated, it gives CASSVLGLAGLTGELFF.